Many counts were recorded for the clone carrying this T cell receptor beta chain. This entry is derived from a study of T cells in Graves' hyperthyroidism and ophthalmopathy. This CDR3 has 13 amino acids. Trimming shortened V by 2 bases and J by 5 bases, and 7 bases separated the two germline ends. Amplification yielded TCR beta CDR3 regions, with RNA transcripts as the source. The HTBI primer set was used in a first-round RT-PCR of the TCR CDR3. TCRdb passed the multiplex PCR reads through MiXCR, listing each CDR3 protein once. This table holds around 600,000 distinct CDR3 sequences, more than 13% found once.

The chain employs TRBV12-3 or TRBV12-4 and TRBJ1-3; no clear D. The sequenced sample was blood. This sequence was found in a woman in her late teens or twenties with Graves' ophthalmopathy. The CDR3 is CASSLTRRNTIYF. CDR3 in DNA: TGTGCCAGCAGTTTAACCCGCCGAAACACCATATATTTT.